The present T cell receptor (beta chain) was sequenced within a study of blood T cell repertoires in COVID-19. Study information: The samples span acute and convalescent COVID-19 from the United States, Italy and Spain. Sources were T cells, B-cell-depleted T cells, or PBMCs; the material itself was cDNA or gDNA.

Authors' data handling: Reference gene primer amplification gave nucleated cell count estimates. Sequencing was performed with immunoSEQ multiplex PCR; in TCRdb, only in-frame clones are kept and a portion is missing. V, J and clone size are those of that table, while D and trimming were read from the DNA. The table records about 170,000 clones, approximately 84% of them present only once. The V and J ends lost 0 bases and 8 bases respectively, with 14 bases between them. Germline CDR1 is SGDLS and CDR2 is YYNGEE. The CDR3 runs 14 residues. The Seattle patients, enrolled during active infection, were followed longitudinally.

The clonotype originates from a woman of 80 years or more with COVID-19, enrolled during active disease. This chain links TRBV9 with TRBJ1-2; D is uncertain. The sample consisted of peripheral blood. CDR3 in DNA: TGTGCCAGCAGCGTAGACGGTAGCTTCGGGGGCTACACCTTC. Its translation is CASSVDGSFGGYTF.